This T cell receptor (beta chain) was documented in a study of response to subunit inactivated influenza vaccine. Study-wide results and limits: The authors put forward the suggestion that each seasonal influenza vaccination may bring in only a limited number of new T cells.

Trimming removed 5 bases from V and 2 bases from J, with 13 bases in between. The V gene's germline CDR1 is SGHTA and CDR2 FQGNSA. The CDR3 consists of 14 residues. In this sample, this clonotype turned up a few times. Its antigen remains unknown. In TCRdb, the RT-PCR reads were re-called with MiXCR into one record per CDR3 protein. The sample yields roughly 710,000 distinct CDR3 sequences, around 15% seen once. The chain recombines TRBV7-2 with TRBJ2-7, with no clear D. The sample in question was PBMCs from blood, obtained 14 to 15 days before vaccination. The receptor comes from a man aged 50-59 years who received an inactivated influenza vaccine. CDR3 sequence: CASSPTTLPYEQYF. The CDR3 nucleotides read TGTGCCAGCAGCCCGACGACTCTCCCCTACGAGCAGTACTTC.